One and the same sample provided the 30 T cell receptor beta chains below, sequenced in a study of beta chain features in type 1 diabetes. Of the isolated RNA, all was reverse transcribed, and so the sequenced material was expressed TCRB transcripts. TCRdb keeps only in-frame clones here, not all; method: immunoSEQ multiplex PCR. Of 300,000 to 350,000 clones detected, roughly 15% appear once; the ten largest clones hold over 5.5%. Sequencing used central memory CD4+ T cells from blood. Source of these receptors: a man aged 25-45 years in good health.

The table lists this clone with a few counts. The chain recombines TRBV27 with TRBJ2-7; D possibly corresponds to TRBD1 (6 bases). CDR1 and CDR2 (germline): MNHEY, SMNVEV (reference sequence). With 0 bases removed from V and 2 bases from J, the gap between germline ends came to 11 bases. CDR3 length: 15 residues. The chain's CDR3 is CASSLSPGATYEQYF. In nucleotides, the CDR3 is TGTGCCAGCAGTTTATCTCCAGGGGCGACCTACGAGCAGTACTTC.

The chain carries TRBV6-6 and TRBJ2-7, with 8 bases fitting TRBD2. This CDR3 spans 15 amino acids. CDR1 MNHNY and CDR2 SVGAGI come from the germline V gene (reference sequence). The V and J ends lost 2 bases and 0 bases, in that order; junction bases with no gene match: 3. The CDR3 nucleotides are TGTGCCAGCAGTTACCCGGGACTAGGCTCCTACGAGCAGTACTTC. It yields the protein CASSYPGLGSYEQYF.

V gene TRBV6-1 combines with J gene TRBJ1-3, with 9 bases that match TRBD1. With 9 bases clipped from V and 2 bases from J, the junction kept 8 bases outside the gene matches. From germline, CDR1 is MNHNS and CDR2 SASEGT. The CDR3 spans 15 residues. This CDR3 reads CASWTGEFTGNTIYF. The CDR3 DNA is TGTGCCAGTTGGACAGGGGAGTTTACTGGAAACACCATATATTTT.

This clone was seen a handful of times. The V and J genes are TRBV7-9 and TRBJ2-3, with D uncertain. With 6 bases removed from V and 10 bases from J, the gap between germline ends came to 14 bases. Germline V gene lookup returns CDR1 SEHNR and CDR2 FQNEAQ (reference sequence). This CDR3 contains 12 residues. The CDR3 nucleotides are TGTGCCAGCAGTGAATCGGCGAAACCGCAGTATTTT. Protein: CASSESAKPQYF.

The chain couples TRBV10-3 to TRBJ2-3, with a tentative D call TRBD2 (5 bases). The CDR3 runs 10 residues. V lost 10 bases and J lost 10, with 12 bases in between. Germline CDR1 reads ENHRY; CDR2 reads SYGVKD. Here the CDR3 reads CASRGWPQYF. As DNA, the CDR3 is TGTGCCAGCCGAGGGTGGCCGCAGTATTTT.

The sample holds a few counts of this clone. The rearrangement links TRBV19 to TRBJ1-1; D not resolved. Trimming shortened V by 4 bases and J by 1 base, and 13 bases separated the two germline ends. This CDR3 contains 15 residues. Per the germline V gene, CDR1 is LNHDA and CDR2 is SQIVND (reference sequence). In nucleotides, the CDR3 is TGTGCCAGTAGTACGTTGTGGACGGAGAACACTGAAGCTTTCTTT. Protein: CASSTLWTENTEAFF.

This clone turned up a few times. The gene calls are TRBV11-3 and TRBJ2-1; 9 nucleotides agree with TRBD1. With V trimmed by 4 bases and J by 4 bases, 5 bases remained unmatched. This CDR3 has 15 residues. From germline, CDR1 is SGHNT and CDR2 YENEEA. In nucleotides, the CDR3 is TGTGCCAGCAGCTCCGGACAGGGGCCTTACAATGAGCAGTTCTTC. Its translation: CASSSGQGPYNEQFF.

This clone turned up a few times. The rearrangement links TRBV5-6 to TRBJ2-7; 7 bases align to TRBD1. V lost 4 bases and J lost 4; bases outside the gene matches: 2. Germline V gives CDR1 SGHDT, CDR2 YYEEEE. This CDR3 comprises 12 residues. The CDR3 spells CASSRQGYEQYV. The CDR3 DNA reads TGTGCCAGCAGCCGACAGGGTTACGAGCAGTACGTC.

This clone was counted only a few times. This chain uses TRBV11-2 with TRBJ2-3; D unresolved. CDR1 SGHAT and CDR2 FQNNGV come from the germline V gene. There are 8 residues in the CDR3. The V end lost 11 bases, the J end lost 6 bases, and 3 bases lay between the germline ends. The CDR3 protein is CAGDTQYF. The CDR3 DNA reads TGTGCCGGCGATACGCAGTATTTT.

This sequence joins TRBV18 and TRBJ2-2, with 8 bases matching TRBD2. Germline CDR1 and CDR2: KGHSH and LQKENI. The trim removed 3 bases at V and 4 bases at J, leaving 4 bases unmatched. The CDR3 is made up of 15 amino acids. The CDR3 DNA is TGTGCCAGCTCACCGGATAGCGGGATCACCGGGGAGCTGTTTTTT. Its protein product is CASSPDSGITGELFF.

V gene TRBV18 combines with J gene TRBJ1-2, with TRBD1 as a possible D gene (5 bases). Trimming removed 1 base at V and 5 bases at J, with 17 bases between. The CDR3 length is 16 residues. Germline V gives CDR1 KGHSH, CDR2 LQKENI. CDR3 loop: CASSPLELTGLYGYTF. The CDR3 DNA sequence: TGTGCCAGCTCACCACTGGAACTTACAGGCCTGTATGGCTACACCTTC.

Regarding this clone: At one of its ends the junction is not consistent with the germline gene, which may arise from a read error. The chain combines TRBV30 with TRBJ2-1; 11 positions agree with TRBD2. Germline CDR1 reads GTSNPN; CDR2 reads SVGIG (reference sequence). This CDR3 has 18 residues. The CDR3 DNA follows: TGTGCCCGGAGTGGCTTCACTAGCGGGAGTGTCGCCTACAATGAGCAGTTCTTC. Amino acid sequence: CARSGFTSGSVAYNEQFF.

In this sample, this clone turned up many times. The chain joins TRBV18 to TRBJ2-1; D is unclear. Germline V gene data show CDR1 as KGHSH and CDR2 as LQKENI. CDR3 length: 12 amino acids. The V gene lost 3 bases and the J gene lost 7 bases, with 7 bases spanning the gap. CDR3 DNA: TGTGCCAGCTCACCGTATGGAAATGAGCAGTTCTTC. Protein product: CASSPYGNEQFF.

This chain joins TRBV15 and TRBJ2-2, with TRBD1 as a possible D gene (5 bases). The V end was cut by 1 base, the J end by 5 bases, with 8 bases between. The CDR3 is 14 residues long. Per the germline V gene, CDR1 is LNHNV and CDR2 is YYDKDF (reference sequence). CDR3 sequence: CATSRGPGTGELFF. CDR3 bases: TGTGCCACCAGCAGAGGCCCAGGGACCGGGGAGCTGTTTTTT.

This clone came up a few times. The chain recombines TRBV27 with TRBJ1-1; D gene uncertain. V lost 8 bases and J lost 1, with 11 bases in between. Germline V lookup: CDR1 MNHEY, CDR2 SMNVEV (reference sequence). The CDR3 loop spans 13 amino acids. This chain's CDR3 is CASRAIKNTEAFF. Written as DNA, the CDR3 is TGTGCCAGCCGAGCCATCAAGAACACTGAAGCTTTCTTT.

This clone was recorded a few times. This chain connects TRBV11-2 to TRBJ2-7; 12 nucleotides match TRBD1. Looked up from germline, CDR1 is SGHAT and CDR2 is FQNNGV. The V segment lost 7 bases and the J segment 6 bases; nucleotides outside the gene matches: 10. This CDR3 region has 15 residues. The CDR3 DNA follows: TGTGCCAGCACCCGGGAGGGACAGGGGGCGCGCGAGCAGTACTTC. This encodes CASTREGQGAREQYF.

This clone was seen a handful of times. The V and J genes are TRBV7-8 and TRBJ2-1; TRBD2 aligns across 7 bases. The CDR3 runs to 13 residues. Trimming at V came to 5 bases and at J to 6 bases, leaving 4 bases not matched to a gene. The germline V gene encodes CDR1 SGHVS and CDR2 FQNEAQ. Here the CDR3 DNA reads TGTGCCAGCAGCACGTCTAGCGGCAATGAGCAGTTCTTC. Protein product: CASSTSSGNEQFF.

The chain recombines TRBV9 with TRBJ2-5, with TRBD1 as a possible D gene (5 bases). Germline assignment: CDR1 SGDLS and CDR2 YYNGEE. The CDR3 length is 14 residues. The V end lost 0 bases, the J end lost 4 bases, and 10 bases lay between the germline ends. In DNA, the CDR3 is TGTGCCAGCAGCGTAGCTAGGCAGGGAGAGACCCAGTACTTC. Translating it yields CASSVARQGETQYF.

The V gene is TRBV7-2, the J gene TRBJ2-1; D gene unclear. The CDR3 is 13 residues long. Germline loops: CDR1 SGHTA, CDR2 FQGNSA. The V end was cut by 7 bases, the J end by 0 bases, with 7 bases between. The CDR3 sequence: CASTLPSYNEQFF. DNA of the CDR3: TGTGCCAGCACCCTACCCTCCTACAATGAGCAGTTCTTC.

At least ten counts were recorded for this clone. Other DNA sequences of this sample code for an identical CDR3. The V and J genes are TRBV7-9 and TRBJ1-1, with D unclear. The CDR3 loop spans 13 amino acids. The V end was cut by 5 bases, the J end by 4 bases, with 11 bases between. CDR1 is SEHNR, CDR2 FQNEAQ, per germline (reference sequence). The DNA for the CDR3 is TGTGCCAGCAGCCTTTCCCGGGGCACTGAAGCTTTCTTT. Encoded protein: CASSLSRGTEAFF.

CDR3 bases: TGCGCCAGCAGCCCGAAAGGGGGGGCTGGGGACGAGCAGTACTTC. It specifies CASSPKGGAGDEQYF. The rearrangement links TRBV5-1 to TRBJ2-7, with D possibly being TRBD2 (7 bases). The CDR3 totals 15 residues. Between the trimmed V and J ends, which lost 4 bases and 5 bases, there was a span of 19 bases. CDR1 SGHRS and CDR2 YFSETQ come from the germline V gene.

This clone was picked up a small number of times. The CDR3 nucleotides are TGTGCCAGCAGCTCCGGGGAGGGCAGCGCTGAAGCTTTCTTT. This sequence encodes CASSSGEGSAEAFF. This sequence joins TRBV7-2 and TRBJ1-1; D remains unclear. This CDR3 spans 14 amino acids. In germline, CDR1 is SGHTA, CDR2 FQGNSA. V shed 4 bases and J shed 6 bases, with 15 bases lying between them.

This clone was seen a handful of times. V is TRBV19 and J is TRBJ1-1; TRBD1 is a possible D gene (5 bases). CDR1 and CDR2 (germline): LNHDA, SQIVND (reference sequence). The V gene lost 5 bases and the J gene lost 8 bases, with 9 bases spanning the gap. This CDR3 comprises 11 residues. CDR3 region: CASSSQVEAFF. The CDR3 nucleotides are TGTGCCAGTAGTTCACAGGTGGAAGCTTTCTTT.

This clone came up a few times. V gene TRBV7-9 combines with J gene TRBJ1-1; no reliable D call. Trimming took off 2 bases at V and 8 bases at J, with 12 bases between the two ends. Germline CDR1 reads SEHNR; CDR2 reads FQNEAQ (reference sequence). The CDR3 is made up of 13 amino acids. The CDR3 nucleotides read TGTGCCAGCAGCTTATCCCCACTTCGGGAAGCTTTCTTT. This sequence encodes CASSLSPLREAFF.

The table lists this clone with many counts. The rearrangement uses TRBV19 and TRBJ1-1; 11 bases are a match to TRBD1. Germline trimming cut 6 bases from V and 6 bases from J; bases unmatched to any gene: 6. Germline CDR1 LNHDA, CDR2 SQIVND (reference sequence). The CDR3 is 14 amino acids. CDR3 amino acids: CASRDWGQGAEAFF. CDR3 nucleotide sequence: TGTGCCAGTAGGGACTGGGGACAGGGGGCTGAAGCTTTCTTT.

Only a few counts were recorded for this clone. CDR3 loop: CSVDAYGYTF. The CDR3 region has the DNA TGCAGCGTGGACGCTTATGGCTACACCTTC. V usage is TRBV20-1 and J usage is TRBJ1-2; no clear D. CDR1 and CDR2 from the germline V gene are DFQATT and SNEGSKA (reference sequence). This CDR3 contains 10 residues.

This clone came up a few times. This sequence joins TRBV5-1 and TRBJ2-4; 8 bases are shared with TRBD2. Losses at the gene ends were 0 bases for V and 7 bases for J; bases not matched to a gene: 6. Germline V gives CDR1 SGHRS, CDR2 YFSETQ. The CDR3 is 15 residues long. The CDR3 region is CASSLEGTSNNIQYF. The CDR3 DNA sequence: TGCGCCAGCAGCTTGGAAGGGACTAGTAATAACATTCAGTACTTC.

This clone was found a few times. The chain is built from TRBV6-6 and TRBJ2-7; 11 bases line up with TRBD2. After removal of 5 bases from V and 2 bases from J, the junction contained 2 bases not matched to a gene. This CDR3 spans 14 amino acids. Germline lookup yields CDR1 MNHNY and CDR2 SVGAGI (reference sequence). The CDR3 here is CASSPLAGAYEQYV. The DNA for the CDR3 is TGTGCCAGCAGTCCACTAGCGGGGGCCTACGAGCAGTACGTC.

This chain joins TRBV4-2 and TRBJ1-1; no clear D gene. The CDR3 runs to 14 residues. The germline V gene has CDR1 LGHNA and CDR2 YNFKEQ. Between the trimmed V and J ends, which lost 5 bases and 4 bases, there was a span of 14 bases. CDR3 nucleotides: TGTGCCAGCAGCTCTAATAGGGTTCTCACTGAAGCTTTCTTT. Translating gives CASSSNRVLTEAFF.

Points on this clone: The germline gene is not matched at one end of the junction; a read error may be the cause. The rearrangement uses TRBV5-1 and TRBJ2-1; 8 positions agree with TRBD2. This CDR3 is built from 15 residues. Germline CDR1 reads SGHRS; CDR2 reads YFSETQ. CDR3 residues: CASSLGGLGMEEQFF. The CDR3 DNA reads as TGTGCCAGCAGCTTGGGGGGACTAGGTATGGAGGAGCAGTTCTTC.